This TCR beta chain comes out of a study of blood T cell repertoires in COVID-19. Study background: The samples span acute and convalescent COVID-19 from the United States, Italy and Spain. PBMCs, B-cell-depleted T cells, or T cells provided the cDNA or gDNA that made up the material.

The CDR3 is made up of 16 amino acids. Germline V gene sequence: CDR1 SNHLY, CDR2 FYNNEI. With 4 bases clipped from V and 11 bases from J, the junction kept 19 bases outside the gene matches. Authors' processing steps: The assay estimated nucleated cells by amplifying reference gene primers. The data were produced by immunoSEQ multiplex PCR, yet TCRdb's version contains in-frame clones alone and is incomplete. The D gene and trimming were derived from the DNA, and the V and J assignments and clone size from that table. The profile shows about 170,000 clones, approximately 83% of them singletons. The chain links TRBV2 to TRBJ1-1, with 7 bases identical to TRBD1. Sequenced: peripheral blood. This clonotype was sampled from a woman aged 80 or older with acute or convalescent COVID-19. The CDR3 nucleotides read TGTGCCAGCAGTGGGGATCTCGGACAGGTGGGATTTAGGGCTTTCTTT. Translated: CASSGDLGQVGFRAFF.